The clone carrying this T cell receptor (beta chain) was seen more than once but under ten times. This record belongs to a study of patients and donors after allogeneic stem cell transplantation. The ends lost 6 bases at V and 3 bases at J; junction bases unmatched: 9. This CDR3 is built from 15 residues. Looked up from germline, CDR1 is SNHLY and CDR2 is FYNNEI. One entry per CDR3 protein, called by TCRdb with MiXCR from the RT-PCR reads. The sample shows some 960,000 distinct CDR3 sequences, around 17% of them seen only once. The chain employs TRBV2 and TRBJ1-2, with 8 nucleotides matching TRBD1. Input material: blood, either unsorted or a sorted T cell fraction (not recorded which). This receptor was identified in a human donor who was either an allogeneic HSCT recipient or a stem cell or donor lymphocyte infusion donor (not recorded which). It is not recorded whose cells these are; they may come from a transplant donor. The CDR3 DNA follows: TGTGCCAGCAGGAACACAGGGGGTGTATACTATGGCTACACCTTC. Encoded protein: CASRNTGGVYYGYTF.